This T cell receptor (beta chain) was identified in a study of blood T cell repertoires in COVID-19. Study in general: The samples span acute and convalescent COVID-19 from the United States, Italy and Spain. PBMCs, B-cell-depleted T cells, or T cells provided the cDNA or gDNA that made up the material.

The CDR3 extends over 15 amino acids. Germline CDR1 and CDR2: MNHNS and SASEGT. V lost 2 bases, J lost 8 bases, and 18 bases lay in between. In the source study's methods: Estimates of nucleated cell counts were drawn from the amplification of reference gene primers. Libraries were prepared by immunoSEQ multiplex PCR; TCRdb keeps only in-frame clonotypes and omits some of them. V, J and clone size are those of that table, while D and trimming were read from the DNA. The table includes 70,000 or so clones, 75% detected once. The chain uses TRBV6-1 and TRBJ1-2, with D possibly matching TRBD1 (5 bases). The specimen sequenced was peripheral blood. This receptor was taken from a man between 65 and 79 years old with acute or convalescent COVID-19. The CDR3 sequence: CASSEWWEGIVGYTF. CDR3 DNA: TGTGCCAGCAGTGAATGGTGGGAGGGGATAGTGGGCTACACCTTC.